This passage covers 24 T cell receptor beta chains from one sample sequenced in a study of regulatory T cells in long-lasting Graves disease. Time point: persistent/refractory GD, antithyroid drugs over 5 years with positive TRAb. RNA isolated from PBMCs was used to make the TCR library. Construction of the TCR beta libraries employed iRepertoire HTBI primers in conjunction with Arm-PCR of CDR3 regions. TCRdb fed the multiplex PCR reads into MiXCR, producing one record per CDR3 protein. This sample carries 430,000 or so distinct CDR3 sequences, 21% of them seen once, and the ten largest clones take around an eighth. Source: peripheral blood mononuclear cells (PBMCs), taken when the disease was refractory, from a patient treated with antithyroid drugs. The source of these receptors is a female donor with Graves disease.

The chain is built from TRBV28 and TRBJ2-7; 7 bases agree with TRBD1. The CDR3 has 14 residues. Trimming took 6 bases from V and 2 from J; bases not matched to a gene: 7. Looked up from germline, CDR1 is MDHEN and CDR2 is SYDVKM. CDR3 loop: CASRLRDSAYEQYF. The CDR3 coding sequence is TGTGCCAGCAGGCTCCGGGACAGCGCCTACGAGCAGTACTTC. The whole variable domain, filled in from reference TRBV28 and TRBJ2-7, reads DVKVTQSSRYLVKRTGEKVFLECVQDMDHENMFWYRQDPGLGLRLIYFSYDVKMKEKGDIPEGYSVSREKKERFSLILESASTNQTSMYLCASRLRDSAYEQYFGPGTRLTVT.

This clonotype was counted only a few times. CDR3 loop: CASSPRAEQYF. CDR3 in DNA: TGTGCCAGCAGCCCCAGGGCCGAGCAGTACTTC. The chain has TRBV9 and TRBJ2-7, with D possibly TRBD1 on 5 matching bases. Germline V lookup: CDR1 SGDLS, CDR2 YYNGEE. Trimming left V 4 bases short and J 6 bases short, with 8 bases between. This CDR3 is 11 amino acids long.

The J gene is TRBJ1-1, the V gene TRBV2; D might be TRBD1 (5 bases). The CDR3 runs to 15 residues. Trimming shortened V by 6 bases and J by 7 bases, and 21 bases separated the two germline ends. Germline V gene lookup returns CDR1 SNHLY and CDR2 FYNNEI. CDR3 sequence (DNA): TGTGCCAGCAGGATCGCGACCCAGGGTTGGGGTGAAGCTTTCTTT. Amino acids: CASRIATQGWGEAFF. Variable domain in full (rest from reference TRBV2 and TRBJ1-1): EPEVTQTPSHQVTQMGQEVILRCVPISNHLYFYWYRQILGQKVEFLVSFYNNEISEKSEIFDDQFSVERPDGSNFTLKIRSTKLEDSAMYFCASRIATQGWGEAFFGQGTRLTVV.

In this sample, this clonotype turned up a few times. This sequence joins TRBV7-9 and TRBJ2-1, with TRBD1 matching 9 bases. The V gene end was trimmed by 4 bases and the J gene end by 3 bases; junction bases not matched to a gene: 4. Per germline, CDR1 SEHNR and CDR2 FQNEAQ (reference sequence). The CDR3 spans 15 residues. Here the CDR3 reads CASSWTDRGYNEQFF. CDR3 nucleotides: TGTGCCAGCAGCTGGACGGACAGGGGCTACAATGAGCAGTTCTTC. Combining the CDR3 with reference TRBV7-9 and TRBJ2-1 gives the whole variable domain DTGVSQNPRHKITKRGQNVTFRCDPISEHNRLYWYRQTLGQGPEFLTYFQNEAQLEKSRLLSDRFSAERPKGSFSTLEIQRTEQGDSAMYLCASSWTDRGYNEQFFGPGTRLTVL.

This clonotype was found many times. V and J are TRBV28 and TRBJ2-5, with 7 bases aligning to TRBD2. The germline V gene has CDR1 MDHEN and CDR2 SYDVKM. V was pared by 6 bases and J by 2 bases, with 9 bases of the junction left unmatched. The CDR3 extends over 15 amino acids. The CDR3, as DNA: TGTGCCAGCAGCCCACTCTTGCGGGGGCAAGAGACCCAGTACTTC. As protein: CASSPLLRGQETQYF.

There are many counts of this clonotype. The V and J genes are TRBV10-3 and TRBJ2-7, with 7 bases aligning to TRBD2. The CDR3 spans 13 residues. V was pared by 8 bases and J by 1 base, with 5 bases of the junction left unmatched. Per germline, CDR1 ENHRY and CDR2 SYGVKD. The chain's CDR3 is CAIRTSESYEQYF. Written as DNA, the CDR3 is TGTGCCATCCGAACTAGCGAGTCCTACGAGCAGTACTTC.

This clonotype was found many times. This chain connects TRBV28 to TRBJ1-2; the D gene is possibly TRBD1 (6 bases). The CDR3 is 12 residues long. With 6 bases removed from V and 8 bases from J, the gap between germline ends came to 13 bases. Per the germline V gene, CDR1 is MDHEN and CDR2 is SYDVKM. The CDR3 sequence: CASRRQAWGYTF. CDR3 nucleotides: TGTGCCAGCAGGAGACAGGCTTGGGGCTACACCTTC.

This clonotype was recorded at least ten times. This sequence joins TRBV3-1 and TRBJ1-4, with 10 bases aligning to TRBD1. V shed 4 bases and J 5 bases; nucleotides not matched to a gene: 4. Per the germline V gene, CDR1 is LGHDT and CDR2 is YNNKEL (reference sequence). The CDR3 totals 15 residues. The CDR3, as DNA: TGTGCCAGCAGCCTCCGGACAGGGGGAAATGAAAAACTGTTTTTT. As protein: CASSLRTGGNEKLFF.

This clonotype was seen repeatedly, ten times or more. CDR3 amino acids: CATSLGGTEAFF. In DNA form, the CDR3 reads TGCGCCACCTCGTTGGGGGGCACTGAAGCTTTCTTT. This chain uses TRBV10-2 with TRBJ1-1; D possibly corresponds to TRBD1 (5 bases). Germline-derived CDR1 and CDR2 are WSHSY and SAAADI. V lost 10 bases, J lost 4 bases, and 13 bases lay in between. This CDR3 has 12 residues.

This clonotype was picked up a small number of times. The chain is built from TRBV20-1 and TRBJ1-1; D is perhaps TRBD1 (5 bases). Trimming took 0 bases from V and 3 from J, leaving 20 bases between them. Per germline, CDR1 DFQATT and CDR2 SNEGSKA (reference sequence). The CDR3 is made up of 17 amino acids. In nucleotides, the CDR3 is TGCAGTGCTAGAGATCTCCAGGGAGCCGGGGGGTACACTGAAGCTTTCTTT. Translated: CSARDLQGAGGYTEAFF.

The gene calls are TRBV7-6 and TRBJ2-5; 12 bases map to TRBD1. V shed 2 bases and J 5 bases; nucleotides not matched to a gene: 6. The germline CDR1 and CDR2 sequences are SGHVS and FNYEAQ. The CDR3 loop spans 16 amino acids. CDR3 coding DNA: TGTGCCAGCAGCTTAACCGGGACAGGGGGCCGGGAGACCCAGTACTTC. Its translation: CASSLTGTGGRETQYF.

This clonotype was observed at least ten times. CDR3 nucleotide sequence: TGTGCCAGCCGGGACAGATACACCGGGGAGCTGTTTTTT. Protein: CASRDRYTGELFF. This rearrangement joins TRBV28 to TRBJ2-2; 7 bases are shared with TRBD1. The germline V gene has CDR1 MDHEN and CDR2 SYDVKM. This CDR3 comprises 13 residues. V lost 8 bases to trimming and J lost 3 bases; unmatched junction nucleotides: 3. The entire variable domain, with the rest obtained from reference TRBV28 and TRBJ2-2, is as follows: DVKVTQSSRYLVKRTGEKVFLECVQDMDHENMFWYRQDPGLGLRLIYFSYDVKMKEKGDIPEGYSVSREKKERFSLILESASTNQTSMYLCASRDRYTGELFFGEGSRLTVL.

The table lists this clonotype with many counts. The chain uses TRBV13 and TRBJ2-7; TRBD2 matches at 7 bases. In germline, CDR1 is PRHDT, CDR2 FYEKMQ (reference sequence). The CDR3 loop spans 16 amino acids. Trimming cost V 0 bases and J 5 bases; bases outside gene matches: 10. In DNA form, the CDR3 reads TGTGCCAGCAGCTTAGGCCCGTGGGAGGGAACCGACGAGCAGTACTTC. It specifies CASSLGPWEGTDEQYF.

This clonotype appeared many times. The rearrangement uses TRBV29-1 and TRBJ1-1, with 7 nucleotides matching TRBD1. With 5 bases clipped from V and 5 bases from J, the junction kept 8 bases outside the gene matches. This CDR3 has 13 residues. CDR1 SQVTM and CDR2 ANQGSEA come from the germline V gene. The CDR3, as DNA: TGCAGCGTTACCGAACAGGGGAGGACTGAAGCTTTCTTT. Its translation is CSVTEQGRTEAFF. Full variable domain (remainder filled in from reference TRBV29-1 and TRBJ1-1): SAVISQKPSRDICQRGTSLTIQCQVDSQVTMMFWYRQQPGQSLTLIATANQGSEATYESGFVIDKFPISRPNLTFSTLTVSNMSPEDSSIYLCSVTEQGRTEAFFGQGTRLTVV.

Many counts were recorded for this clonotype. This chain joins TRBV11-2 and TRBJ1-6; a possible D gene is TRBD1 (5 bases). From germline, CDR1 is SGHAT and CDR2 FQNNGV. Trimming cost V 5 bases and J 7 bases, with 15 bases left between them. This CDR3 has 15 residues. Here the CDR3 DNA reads TGTGCCAGCAGCCGATTCCCGGGGGAGAATTCACCCCTCCACTTT. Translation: CASSRFPGENSPLHF.

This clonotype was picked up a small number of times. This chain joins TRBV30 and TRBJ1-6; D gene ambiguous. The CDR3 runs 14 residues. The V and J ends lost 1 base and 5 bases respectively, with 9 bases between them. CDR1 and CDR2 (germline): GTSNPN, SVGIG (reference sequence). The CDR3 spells CAWSESPNNSPLHF. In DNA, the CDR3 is TGTGCCTGGAGTGAGTCTCCAAATAATTCACCCCTCCACTTT.

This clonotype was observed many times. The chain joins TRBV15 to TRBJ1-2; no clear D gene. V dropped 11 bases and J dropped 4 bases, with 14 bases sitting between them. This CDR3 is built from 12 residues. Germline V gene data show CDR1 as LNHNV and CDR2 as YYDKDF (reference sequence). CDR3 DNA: TGTGCCGTAAGGGAGTCCAGCTATGGCTACACCTTC. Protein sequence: CAVRESSYGYTF.

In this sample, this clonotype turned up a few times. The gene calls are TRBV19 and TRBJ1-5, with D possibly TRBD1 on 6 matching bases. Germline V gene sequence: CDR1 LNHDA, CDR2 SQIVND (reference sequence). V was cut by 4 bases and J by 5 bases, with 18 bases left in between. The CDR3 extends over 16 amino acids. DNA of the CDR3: TGTGCCAGTAGTAAGAAGGGGGTGAGGGGGGATCAGCCCCAGCATTTT. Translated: CASSKKGVRGDQPQHF.

CDR3 amino acids: CASSLTGGAYNEQFF. The CDR3 bases are TGCGCCAGCAGCTTGACAGGTGGGGCCTACAATGAGCAGTTCTTC. V gene TRBV5-1 combines with J gene TRBJ2-1, with D possibly being TRBD1 (5 bases). Trimming stripped 1 base from V and 2 bases from J, with 10 bases between. In germline, CDR1 is SGHRS, CDR2 YFSETQ. This CDR3 has 15 amino acids.

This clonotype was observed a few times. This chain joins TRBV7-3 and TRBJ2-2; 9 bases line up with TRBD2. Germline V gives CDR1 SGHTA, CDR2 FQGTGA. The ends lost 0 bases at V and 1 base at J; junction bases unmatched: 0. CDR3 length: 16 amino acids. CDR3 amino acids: CASSLTRGGNTGELFF. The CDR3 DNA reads TGTGCCAGCAGCTTAACGCGGGGGGGGAACACCGGGGAGCTGTTTTTT.

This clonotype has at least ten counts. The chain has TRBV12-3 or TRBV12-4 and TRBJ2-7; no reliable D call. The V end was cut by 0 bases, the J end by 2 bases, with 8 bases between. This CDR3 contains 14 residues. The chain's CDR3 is CASSLATPAYEQYF. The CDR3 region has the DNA TGTGCCAGCAGTTTAGCGACCCCTGCCTACGAGCAGTACTTC.

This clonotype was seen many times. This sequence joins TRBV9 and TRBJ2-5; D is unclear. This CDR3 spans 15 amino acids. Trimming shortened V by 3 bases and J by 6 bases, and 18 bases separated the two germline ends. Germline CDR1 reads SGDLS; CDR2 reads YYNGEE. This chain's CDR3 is CASSEGPQESKTQYF. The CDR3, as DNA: TGTGCCAGCAGCGAGGGCCCCCAGGAGTCGAAGACCCAGTACTTC.

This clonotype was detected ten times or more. The CDR3 loop is CASSPLGEKAFF. In DNA form, the CDR3 reads TGTGCCAGCAGCCCTCTCGGGGAGAAAGCTTTCTTT. This sequence joins TRBV28 and TRBJ1-1; D is uncertain. The V gene's germline CDR1 is MDHEN and CDR2 SYDVKM. This CDR3 has 12 amino acids. Between the trimmed V and J ends, which lost 6 bases and 9 bases, there was a span of 14 bases.

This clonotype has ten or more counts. As DNA, the CDR3 is TGTGCCAGTAGTATGGGACATACAGACTCCTACGAGCAGTACTTC. Its protein is CASSMGHTDSYEQYF. The rearrangement links TRBV19 to TRBJ2-7, with D possibly TRBD1 on 6 matching bases. CDR3 length: 15 residues. CDR1 is LNHDA, CDR2 SQIVND, per germline (reference sequence). V was pared by 3 bases and J by 0 bases, with 12 bases between.